Each of the 15 T cell receptor beta chains below was sequenced from the same sample in a study of blood T cell repertoires in COVID-19. Libraries were prepared by immunoSEQ multiplex PCR; TCRdb keeps only in-frame clonotypes and omits some of them. The table records roughly 170,000 clones, approximately 84% of them present only once. What was sequenced was peripheral blood. The receptors were gathered from a man aged 35-49 years who had recovered from COVID-19.

Only one count was recorded for this clone. The rearrangement links TRBV13 to TRBJ2-7; 10 bases fit TRBD1. The CDR3 extends over 14 amino acids. Germline loops: CDR1 PRHDT, CDR2 FYEKMQ (reference sequence). The ends lost 5 bases at V and 4 bases at J; junction bases unmatched: 5. CDR3 loop: CASSEGQGRYEQYF. DNA of the CDR3: TGTGCCAGCAGCGAGGGACAGGGGAGGTACGAGCAGTACTTC.

This clone has only one observation. The chain employs TRBV6-2 or TRBV6-3 and TRBJ1-4, with D hard to call. This CDR3 is 15 amino acids long. V gave up 4 bases and J gave up 6 bases, with 15 bases separating them. Germline loops: CDR1 MNHEY, CDR2 SVGEGT. The CDR3 DNA sequence: TGTGCCAGCAGTTCCCCGAATGAGATGGATGAAAAACTGTTTTTT. Residues: CASSSPNEMDEKLFF.

This chain joins TRBV11-3 and TRBJ2-7; D unclear. V was shortened by 5 bases and J by 5 bases, with 16 bases between the two germline ends. Germline CDR1 reads SGHNT; CDR2 reads YENEEA. This CDR3 region has 14 residues. In nucleotides, the CDR3 is TGTGCCAGCAGCCTGATCGGGTCATTTCACGAGCAGTACTTC. It translates to CASSLIGSFHEQYF.

The genes are TRBV25-1 and TRBJ1-1; 7 bases match TRBD1. The CDR3 has 13 amino acids. Per the germline V gene, CDR1 is MGHDK and CDR2 is SYGVNS. V lost 6 bases to trimming and J lost 2 bases; unmatched junction nucleotides: 3. CDR3 amino acids: CASSQGVNTEAFF. The CDR3 region has the DNA TGTGCCAGCAGCCAGGGGGTTAACACTGAAGCTTTCTTT.

J is TRBJ2-2 and V is TRBV19; 8 bases fit TRBD1. There are 15 residues in the CDR3. V was pared by 6 bases and J by 2 bases, with 5 bases of the junction left unmatched. CDR1 and CDR2 from the germline V gene are LNHDA and SQIVND (reference sequence). CDR3 nucleotides: TGTGCCAGTAGAACTGGACAGGGTAACACCGGGGAGCTGTTTTTT. It encodes CASRTGQGNTGELFF.

The J gene is TRBJ1-1, the V gene TRBV19; D is unresolved. V lost 3 bases and J lost 8, with 10 bases in between. The CDR3 is 12 residues long. The germline V gene has CDR1 LNHDA and CDR2 SQIVND (reference sequence). The CDR3 bases are TGTGCCAGTAGTATCACAGACGAAGAAGCTTTCTTT. This translates into CASSITDEEAFF.

V usage is TRBV9 and J usage is TRBJ1-2, with D perhaps matching TRBD1 (6 bases). Trimming took 3 bases from V and 9 from J, leaving 15 bases between them. The length of the CDR3 is 13 residues. Germline V gives CDR1 SGDLS, CDR2 YYNGEE. The CDR3 sequence: CASSARTVTSYTF. In DNA form, the CDR3 reads TGTGCCAGCAGCGCCCGGACAGTAACGAGCTACACCTTC.

The V call is TRBV3-1 (or the pseudogene TRBV3-2), the J call TRBJ1-4, with 7 nucleotides matching TRBD1. The CDR3 is made up of 17 amino acids. The V and J ends lost 0 bases and 8 bases, in that order; junction bases with no gene match: 12. Germline V gene lookup returns CDR1 LGHDT and CDR2 YNNKEL (reference sequence). CDR3 amino acids: CASSQDLRRGPEEKLFF. In nucleotides, the CDR3 is TGTGCCAGCAGCCAAGATCTGAGGAGGGGGCCAGAGGAAAAACTGTTTTTT.

This chain joins TRBV7-3 and TRBJ2-1; 8 nucleotides line up with TRBD2. This CDR3 comprises 13 residues. Unmatched junction bases numbered 12, after V lost 5 bases and J lost 15 bases. From germline, CDR1 is SGHTA and CDR2 FQGTGA. CDR3 loop: CASSPTSEASPFF. The CDR3 DNA sequence: TGTGCCAGCAGCCCGACTAGCGAGGCCTCCCCGTTCTTC.

The J gene is TRBJ1-1, the V gene TRBV29-1; 7 positions match TRBD1. The CDR3 has 11 amino acids. V shed 6 bases, J shed 3 bases, and the junction held 1 base outside the gene matches. Germline lookup yields CDR1 SQVTM and CDR2 ANQGSEA. CDR3 DNA sequence: TGCAGCGTCAGGGGGGACACTGAAGCTTTCTTT. It codes for CSVRGDTEAFF.

V is TRBV27 and J is TRBJ2-5; D might be TRBD1 (5 bases). V lost 2 bases and J lost 4, with 11 bases in between. Germline values: CDR1 MNHEY, CDR2 SMNVEV (reference sequence). The length of the CDR3 is 14 residues. The CDR3 DNA is TGTGCCAGCAGTTTAATGGGGCACCGAGAGACCCAGTACTTC. It encodes CASSLMGHRETQYF.

The gene calls are TRBV4-2 and TRBJ2-1; D not certain. Germline CDR1 and CDR2: LGHNA and YNFKEQ. V lost 0 bases and J lost 3, with 12 bases in between. CDR3 size: 16 residues. The CDR3 DNA follows: TGTGCCAGCAGCCAAGAATTGTGGGCCAGCTACAATGAGCAGTTCTTC. Translated, it gives CASSQELWASYNEQFF.

V and J are TRBV27 and TRBJ1-5, with TRBD1 matching 7 bases. The trim removed 9 bases at V and 2 bases at J, leaving 10 bases unmatched. Germline CDR1 and CDR2: MNHEY and SMNVEV (reference sequence). This CDR3 contains 15 residues. The CDR3 DNA reads TGTGCCAGACAGGGGTCGTCCGGTGGCAATCAGCCCCAGCATTTT. Translating it yields CARQGSSGGNQPQHF.

This clone was detected only once. J is TRBJ2-7 and V is TRBV5-3, with TRBD2 identical over 14 bases. TRBV5-3 is filed as an ORF, its function uncertain. The CDR3 has 19 residues. Trimming at V came to 3 bases and at J to 4 bases, leaving 15 bases not matched to a gene. The CDR3 coding sequence is TGTGCCAGAAGCTCTTCCAAACGACTAGCGGGAGGGTTTTGGTACGAGCAGTACTTC. Encoded protein: CARSSSKRLAGGFWYEQYF.

The V gene is TRBV4-3, the J gene TRBJ2-3, with TRBD2 matching 10 bases. Germline CDR1 is LGHNA and CDR2 is YSLEER. The CDR3 consists of 15 residues. V dropped 4 bases and J dropped 3; count of bases not matched to a gene: 4. The CDR3: CASSPKRGGTDTQYF. The CDR3 DNA reads TGCGCCAGCAGCCCTAAGCGGGGGGGAACAGATACGCAGTATTTT.